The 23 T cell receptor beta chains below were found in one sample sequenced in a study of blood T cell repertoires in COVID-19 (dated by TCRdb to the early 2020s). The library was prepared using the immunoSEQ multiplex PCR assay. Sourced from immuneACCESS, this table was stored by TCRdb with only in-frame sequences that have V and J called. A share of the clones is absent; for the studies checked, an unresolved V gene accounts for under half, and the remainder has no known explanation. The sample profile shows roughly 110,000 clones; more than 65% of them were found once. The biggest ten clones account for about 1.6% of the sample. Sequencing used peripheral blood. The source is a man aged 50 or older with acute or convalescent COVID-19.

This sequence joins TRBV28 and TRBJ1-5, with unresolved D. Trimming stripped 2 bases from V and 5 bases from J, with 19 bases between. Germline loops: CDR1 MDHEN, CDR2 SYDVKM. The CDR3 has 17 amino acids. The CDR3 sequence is CASSLPNRVRSHQPQHF. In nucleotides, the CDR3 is TGTGCCAGCAGTTTACCGAATCGGGTTAGGAGTCATCAGCCCCAGCATTTT.

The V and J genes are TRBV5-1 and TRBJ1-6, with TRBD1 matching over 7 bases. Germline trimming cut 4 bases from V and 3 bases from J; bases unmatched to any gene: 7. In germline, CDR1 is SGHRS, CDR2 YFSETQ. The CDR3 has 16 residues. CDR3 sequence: CASSPGQPIYNSPLHF. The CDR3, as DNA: TGCGCCAGCAGCCCGGGACAGCCCATCTATAATTCACCCCTCCACTTT.

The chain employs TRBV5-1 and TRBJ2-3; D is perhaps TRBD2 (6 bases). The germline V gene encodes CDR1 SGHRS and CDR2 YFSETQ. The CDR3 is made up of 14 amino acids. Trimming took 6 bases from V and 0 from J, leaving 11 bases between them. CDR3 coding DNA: TGCGCCAGCACCGCCGGGGGTAGCACAGATACGCAGTATTTT. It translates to CASTAGGSTDTQYF.

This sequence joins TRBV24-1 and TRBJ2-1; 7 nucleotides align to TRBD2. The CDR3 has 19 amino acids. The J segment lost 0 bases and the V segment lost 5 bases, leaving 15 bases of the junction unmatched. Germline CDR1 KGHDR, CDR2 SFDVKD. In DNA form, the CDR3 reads TGTGCCACCAGTGGCCCGCGTTCCGGGCGGGGGAGCTCCTACAATGAGCAGTTCTTC. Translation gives CATSGPRSGRGSSYNEQFF.

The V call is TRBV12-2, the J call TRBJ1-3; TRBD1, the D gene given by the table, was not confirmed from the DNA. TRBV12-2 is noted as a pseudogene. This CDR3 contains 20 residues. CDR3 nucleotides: TGTGCAAGTCGCTTAGGGGGGACAGGCGTCACATCGAGCTCTGGAAACACCATATATTTT. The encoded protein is CASRLGGTGVTSSSGNTIYF.

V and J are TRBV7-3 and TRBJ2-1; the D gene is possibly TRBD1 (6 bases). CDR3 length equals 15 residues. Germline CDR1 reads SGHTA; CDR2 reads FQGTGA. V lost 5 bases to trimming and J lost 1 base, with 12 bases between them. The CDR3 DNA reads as TGTGCCAGCAGCGAGGGACACGTTTCCTACAATGAGCAGTTCTTC. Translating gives CASSEGHVSYNEQFF.

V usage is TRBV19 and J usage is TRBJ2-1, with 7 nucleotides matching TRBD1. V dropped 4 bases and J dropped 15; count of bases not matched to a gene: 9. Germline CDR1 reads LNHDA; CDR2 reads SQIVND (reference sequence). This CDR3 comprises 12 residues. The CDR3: CASSTSRGGWFF. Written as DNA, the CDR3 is TGTGCCAGTAGTACGTCCCGAGGGGGCTGGTTCTTC.

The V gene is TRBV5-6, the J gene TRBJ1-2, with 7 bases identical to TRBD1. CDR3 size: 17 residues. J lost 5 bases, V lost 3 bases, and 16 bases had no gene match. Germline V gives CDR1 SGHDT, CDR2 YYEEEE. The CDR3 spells CASSSAKNQGVAYGYTF. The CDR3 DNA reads TGTGCCAGCAGCTCGGCCAAGAACCAGGGGGTCGCATATGGCTACACCTTC.

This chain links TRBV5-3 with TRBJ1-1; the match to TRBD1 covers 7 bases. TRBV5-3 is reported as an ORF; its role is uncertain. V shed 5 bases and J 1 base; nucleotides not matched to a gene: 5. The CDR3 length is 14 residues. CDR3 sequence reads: CARRGGQTNTEAFF. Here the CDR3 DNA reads TGTGCCAGAAGGGGGGGACAGACGAACACTGAAGCTTTCTTT.

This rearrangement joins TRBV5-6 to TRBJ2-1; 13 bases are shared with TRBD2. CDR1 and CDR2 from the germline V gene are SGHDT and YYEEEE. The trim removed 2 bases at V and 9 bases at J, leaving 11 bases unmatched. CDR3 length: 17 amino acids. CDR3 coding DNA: TGTGCCAGCAGCTTACTAGCGGGGGGGCCTGTCGCGGGTGAGCAGTTCTTC. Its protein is CASSLLAGGPVAGEQFF.

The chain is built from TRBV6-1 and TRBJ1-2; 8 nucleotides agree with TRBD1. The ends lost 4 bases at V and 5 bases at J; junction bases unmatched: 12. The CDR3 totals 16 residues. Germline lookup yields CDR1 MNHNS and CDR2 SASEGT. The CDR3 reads CASSALIYRGTYGYTF. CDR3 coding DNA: TGTGCCAGCAGTGCTCTGATCTACAGGGGGACATATGGCTACACCTTC.

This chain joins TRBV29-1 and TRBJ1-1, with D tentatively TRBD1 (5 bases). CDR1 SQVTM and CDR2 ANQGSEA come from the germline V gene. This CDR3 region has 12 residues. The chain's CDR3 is CSAGQRNTEAFF. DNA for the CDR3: TGCAGTGCTGGACAACGGAACACTGAAGCTTTCTTT.

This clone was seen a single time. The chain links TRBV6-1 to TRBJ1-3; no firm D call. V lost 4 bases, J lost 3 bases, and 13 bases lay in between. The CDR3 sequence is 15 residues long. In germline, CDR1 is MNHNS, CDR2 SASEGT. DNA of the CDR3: TGTGCCAGCAGTGTAGCGCCAGGATTTGGAAACACCATATATTTT. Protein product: CASSVAPGFGNTIYF.

In nucleotides, the CDR3 is TGTGCCAGCAGCGTCACAGGGGGAGGTCAGCCCCAGCATTTT. Its protein is CASSVTGGGQPQHF. J is TRBJ1-5 and V is TRBV9, with 8 bases lining up with TRBD1. V lost 2 bases, J lost 6 bases, and 4 bases stayed unmatched. CDR3 length: 14 amino acids. Per germline, CDR1 SGDLS and CDR2 YYNGEE.

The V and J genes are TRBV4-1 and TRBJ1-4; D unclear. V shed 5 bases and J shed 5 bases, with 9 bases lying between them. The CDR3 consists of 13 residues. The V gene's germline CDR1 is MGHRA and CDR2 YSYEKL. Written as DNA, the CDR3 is TGCGCCAGCAGCGTCAAGAGAAATGAAAAACTGTTTTTT. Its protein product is CASSVKRNEKLFF.

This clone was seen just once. CDR3 sequence: CASSPGIGANVLTF. In DNA, the CDR3 is TGTGCCAGCAGCCCAGGGATTGGGGCCAACGTCCTGACTTTC. This chain connects TRBV9 to TRBJ2-6; D is possibly TRBD1 (5 bases). The V end lost 4 bases, the J end lost 3 bases, and 8 bases lay between the germline ends. The CDR3 covers 14 residues. Per the germline V gene, CDR1 is SGDLS and CDR2 is YYNGEE.

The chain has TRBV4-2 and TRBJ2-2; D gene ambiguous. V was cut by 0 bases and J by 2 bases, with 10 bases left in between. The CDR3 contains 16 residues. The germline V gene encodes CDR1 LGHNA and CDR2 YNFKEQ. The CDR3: CASSQDSSSNTGELFF. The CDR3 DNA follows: TGTGCCAGCAGCCAAGATTCGAGTTCAAACACCGGGGAGCTGTTTTTT.

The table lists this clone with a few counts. CDR3 sequence reads: CASSLGLVSYEQYF. The CDR3 region has the DNA TGTGCCAGCAGCTTGGGACTAGTGAGCTACGAGCAGTACTTC. The chain is built from TRBV6-5 and TRBJ2-7, with TRBD2 matching over 8 bases. Germline lookup yields CDR1 MNHEY and CDR2 SVGAGI. Unmatched junction bases numbered 7, after V lost 6 bases and J lost 3 bases. The CDR3 is made up of 14 amino acids.

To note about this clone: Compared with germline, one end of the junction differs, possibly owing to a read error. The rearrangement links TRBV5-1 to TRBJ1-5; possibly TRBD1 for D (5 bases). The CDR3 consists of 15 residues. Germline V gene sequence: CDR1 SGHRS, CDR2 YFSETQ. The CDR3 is CARSRGEGRDQPQHF. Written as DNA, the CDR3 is TGCGCCCGCAGCCGGGGGGAGGGGCGAGATCAGCCCCAGCATTTT.

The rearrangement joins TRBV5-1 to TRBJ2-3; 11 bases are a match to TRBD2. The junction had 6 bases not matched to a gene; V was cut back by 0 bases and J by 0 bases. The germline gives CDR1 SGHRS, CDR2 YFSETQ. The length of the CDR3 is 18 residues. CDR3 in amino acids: CASSLGSSGGTSTDTQYF. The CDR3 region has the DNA TGCGCCAGCAGCTTGGGTTCTAGCGGGGGGACGAGCACAGATACGCAGTATTTT. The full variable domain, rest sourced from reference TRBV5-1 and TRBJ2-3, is KAGVTQTPRYLIKTRGQQVTLSCSPISGHRSVSWYQQTPGQGLQFLFEYFSETQRNKGNFPGRFSGRQFSNSRSEMNVSTLELGDSALYLCASSLGSSGGTSTDTQYFGPGTRLTVL.

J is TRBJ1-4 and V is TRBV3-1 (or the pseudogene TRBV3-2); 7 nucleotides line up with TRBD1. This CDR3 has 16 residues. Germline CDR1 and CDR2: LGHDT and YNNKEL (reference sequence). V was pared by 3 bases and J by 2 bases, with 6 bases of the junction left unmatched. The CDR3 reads CASSQRPGQTNEKLFF. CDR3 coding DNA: TGTGCCAGCAGCCAGCGTCCGGGACAGACTAATGAAAAACTGTTTTTT.

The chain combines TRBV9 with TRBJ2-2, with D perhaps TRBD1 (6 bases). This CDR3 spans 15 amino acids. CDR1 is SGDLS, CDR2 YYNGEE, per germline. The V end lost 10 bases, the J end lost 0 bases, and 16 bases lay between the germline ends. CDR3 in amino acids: CASQGQGTNTGELFF. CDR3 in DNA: TGTGCCTCCCAGGGGCAGGGGACGAACACCGGGGAGCTGTTTTTT.

CDR3 in amino acids: CASSPTPGAMNTEAFF. Here the CDR3 DNA reads TGCGCCAGCAGCCCTACCCCCGGAGCTATGAACACTGAAGCTTTCTTT. The chain has TRBV5-1 and TRBJ1-1; no clear D. Per germline, CDR1 SGHRS and CDR2 YFSETQ. This CDR3 has 16 residues. Trimming took 4 bases from V and 0 from J, leaving 16 bases between them.